Listed here are 27 T cell receptor beta chains from one sample, sequenced in a study of T cells after yellow fever vaccination. TCRdb recomputed calls from the 5' RACE reads with MiXCR, one row per CDR3 protein. Seen here are about 260,000 distinct CDR3 sequences, around 3.5% observed once, and the top ten hold about 19%. Source: PBMCs, taken 15 days after the yellow fever booster vaccination. All receptors come from a man between 18 and 29 years old who received the YFV17D yellow fever vaccine.

Ten or more counts support this clonotype. The chain recombines TRBV4-1 with TRBJ1-5; 7 nucleotides match TRBD1. This CDR3 has 16 residues. CDR1 is MGHRA and CDR2 is YSYEKL in the germline V gene. V was clipped by 0 bases and J by 6 bases; unmatched bases: 8. The CDR3 here is CASSQDQGGRGQPQHF. In DNA form, the CDR3 reads TGCGCCAGCAGCCAAGATCAAGGGGGCCGGGGTCAGCCCCAGCATTTT.

The V call is TRBV6-6, the J call TRBJ2-6; 7 bases fit TRBD2. The germline gives CDR1 MNHNY, CDR2 SVGAGI (reference sequence). The CDR3 totals 19 residues. With 6 bases clipped from V and 0 bases from J, the junction kept 14 bases outside the gene matches. CDR3 protein: CASSPLPGREGSGANVLTF. The CDR3 nucleotides read TGTGCCAGCAGCCCCTTACCTGGCAGGGAGGGCTCTGGGGCCAACGTCCTGACTTTC.

This clonotype came up a few times. V usage is TRBV28 and J usage is TRBJ1-2; D gene ambiguous. Trimming pared 5 bases from V and 8 bases from J, leaving 12 bases between. Germline V gives CDR1 MDHEN, CDR2 SYDVKM. This CDR3 is 12 amino acids long. The CDR3 DNA is TGTGCCAGCAGTCCTAATGGTCACGGCTACACCTTC. Protein: CASSPNGHGYTF.

In its sample, this clonotype was seen many times. The V call is TRBV12-3 or TRBV12-4, the J call TRBJ1-1, with 9 nucleotides matching TRBD1. This CDR3 is built from 17 residues. The ends lost 3 bases at V and 8 bases at J; junction bases unmatched: 16. In DNA form, the CDR3 reads TGTGCCAGCAGTTTGAATACAGGGGGCGAGCGGTTGAGGGAAGCTTTCTTT. Amino acids: CASSLNTGGERLREAFF.

This clonotype showed up many times. The chain is built from TRBV6-1 and TRBJ2-1, with 11 bases aligning to TRBD2. The V segment lost 1 base and the J segment 5 bases; nucleotides outside the gene matches: 1. The CDR3 is made up of 15 amino acids. CDR1 and CDR2 from the germline V gene are MNHNS and SASEGT. The CDR3 is CASSEGLAGNNEQFF. CDR3 nucleotide sequence: TGTGCCAGCAGTGAAGGACTAGCGGGGAACAATGAGCAGTTCTTC.

At least ten counts were recorded for this clonotype. This sequence joins TRBV27 and TRBJ1-2; TRBD1 agrees at 7 bases. With V trimmed by 5 bases and J by 8 bases, 11 bases remained unmatched. Germline values: CDR1 MNHEY, CDR2 SMNVEV (reference sequence). The CDR3 has 14 amino acids. The CDR3 DNA follows: TGTGCCAGCAGTCCGTCTCGGACAGGAACCGGCTACACCTTC. Translated, it gives CASSPSRTGTGYTF.

In DNA form, the CDR3 reads TGTGCCAGCAGCGCCCTTCTGGAACTTGCTGACTATGGCTACACCTTC. It codes for CASSALLELADYGYTF. The genes are TRBV5-6 and TRBJ1-2; no clear D gene. The CDR3 length is 16 residues. The V end was cut by 4 bases, the J end by 3 bases, with 19 bases between. In germline, CDR1 is SGHDT, CDR2 YYEEEE.

The sample holds many counts of this clonotype. The chain has TRBV11-2 and TRBJ1-2; TRBD1 matches at 7 bases. The ends lost 0 bases at V and 3 bases at J; junction bases unmatched: 7. Per the germline V gene, CDR1 is SGHAT and CDR2 is FQNNGV. The CDR3 runs to 16 residues. CDR3 region: CASSLDSQGGYYGYTF. The CDR3 nucleotides read TGTGCCAGCAGCTTAGATTCGCAGGGGGGTTACTATGGCTACACCTTC.

There are many counts of this clonotype. The chain has TRBV12-5 and TRBJ2-2; D unresolved. The length of the CDR3 is 14 residues. V was clipped by 7 bases and J by 0 bases, with 9 bases between them. Germline-derived CDR1 and CDR2 are LGHNT and FRNRAP. CDR3 in amino acids: CASAPFTNTGELFF. CDR3 DNA sequence: TGTGCTAGTGCCCCCTTCACGAACACCGGGGAGCTGTTTTTT.

The CDR3 protein is CASSPFNSNQPQHF. The DNA for the CDR3 is TGTGCCAGCAGTCCATTCAACAGCAATCAGCCCCAGCATTTT. The chain carries TRBV12-3 or TRBV12-4 and TRBJ1-5; no definite D call. This CDR3 has 14 amino acids. The ends were cut back, 5 bases at V and 1 base at J, with 9 bases in the middle.

This clonotype was found many times. The chain is built from TRBV4-1 and TRBJ1-3; D not certain. This CDR3 has 15 amino acids. V was clipped by 5 bases and J by 0 bases, with 11 bases between them. CDR1 and CDR2 from the germline V gene are MGHRA and YSYEKL. For the CDR3, the DNA is TGCGCCAGCAGCGCGGGGAGTTACTCTGGAAACACCATATATTTT. Protein: CASSAGSYSGNTIYF.

This clonotype was found many times. This chain links TRBV2 with TRBJ2-7, with D perhaps matching TRBD1 (5 bases). Germline V gives CDR1 SNHLY, CDR2 FYNNEI. V was cut by 1 base and J by 7 bases, with 11 bases left in between. The CDR3 is made up of 13 amino acids. The CDR3 is CASSEDRYREQYF. The CDR3 DNA is TGTGCCAGCAGTGAAGACAGGTACAGGGAGCAGTACTTC.

This clonotype was seen only a few times. The gene calls are TRBV19 and TRBJ1-2; D perhaps matches TRBD1 (6 bases). V lost 6 bases to trimming and J lost 5 bases, with 19 bases between them. Germline lookup yields CDR1 LNHDA and CDR2 SQIVND (reference sequence). There are 15 residues in the CDR3. CDR3 protein: CASSPNPGAGYGYTF. CDR3 DNA: TGTGCCAGTAGCCCGAACCCGGGGGCGGGTTATGGCTACACCTTC.

This clonotype was seen at least ten times. J is TRBJ2-5 and V is TRBV29-1; TRBD2 matches at 13 bases. V was clipped by 4 bases and J by 2 bases; unmatched bases: 7. The CDR3 runs to 16 residues. In germline, CDR1 is SQVTM, CDR2 ANQGSEA. The CDR3 sequence is CSVGGLAGSLQETQYF. The CDR3 nucleotides read TGCAGCGTTGGGGGACTAGCGGGGTCCCTTCAAGAGACCCAGTACTTC.

This clonotype was picked up many times. V usage is TRBV12-3 or TRBV12-4 and J usage is TRBJ2-3; D not certain. V lost 4 bases and J lost 5, with 7 bases in between. CDR3 length: 12 residues. This CDR3 is CASSYRGDTQYF. The CDR3 DNA reads TGTGCCAGCAGTTACCGAGGAGATACGCAGTATTTT.

In its sample, this clonotype was seen many times. The chain links TRBV5-1 to TRBJ2-5, with D tentatively TRBD2 (5 bases). Trimming pared 0 bases from V and 5 bases from J, leaving 20 bases between. The CDR3 contains 17 residues. Germline assignment: CDR1 SGHRS and CDR2 YFSETQ. CDR3 amino acids: CASSLAAQVGVGETQYF. DNA for the CDR3: TGCGCCAGCAGCTTGGCTGCTCAGGTCGGGGTAGGGGAGACCCAGTACTTC.

This clonotype has a count of ten or more. Sequence at one end of the junction differs from germline and may be a read error. The rearrangement links TRBV5-1 to TRBJ1-1, with D unclear. The CDR3 is made up of 15 amino acids. Germline CDR1 SGHRS, CDR2 YFSETQ. The CDR3 protein is CASSLDPAGLTKAFF. The CDR3, as DNA: TGCGCCAGCAGCTTGGATCCCGCTGGCCTCACTAAAGCTTTCTTT. The variable domain in full, with the rest retrieved from reference TRBV5-1 and TRBJ1-1, is KAGVTQTPRYLIKTRGQQVTLSCSPISGHRSVSWYQQTPGQGLQFLFEYFSETQRNKGNFPGRFSGRQFSNSRSEMNVSTLELGDSALYLCASSLDPAGLTKAFFGQGTRLTVV.

This clonotype was seen only a few times. The chain links TRBV10-3 to TRBJ2-2; 10 nucleotides line up with TRBD2. The CDR3 contains 14 residues. After removal of 8 bases from V and 6 bases from J, the junction contained 6 bases not matched to a gene. Germline loops: CDR1 ENHRY, CDR2 SYGVKD. CDR3 region: CAISPSGGAGELFF. The DNA for the CDR3 is TGTGCCATCTCTCCTAGCGGGGGTGCCGGGGAGCTGTTTTTT.

This clonotype was seen a handful of times. The chain is built from TRBV28 and TRBJ1-1; D gene uncertain. CDR1 is MDHEN, CDR2 SYDVKM, per germline. V shed 4 bases and J shed 2 bases, with 14 bases lying between them. The CDR3 is made up of 15 amino acids. CDR3 coding DNA: TGTGCCAGCAGTTCCGGAGGCAGCCTAAACACTGAAGCTTTCTTT. Translated: CASSSGGSLNTEAFF.

There are many counts of this clonotype. The J gene is TRBJ1-6, the V gene TRBV12-3 or TRBV12-4; TRBD1 agrees at 9 bases. The CDR3 has 15 amino acids. J was trimmed by 5 bases and V by 1 base; bases with no gene match: 0. The CDR3 here is CASSLGTGDNSPLHF. The DNA for the CDR3 is TGTGCCAGCAGTTTAGGGACAGGGGATAATTCACCCCTCCACTTT.

This clonotype has ten or more counts. This rearrangement joins TRBV4-3 to TRBJ2-7; D is perhaps TRBD2 (6 bases). Looked up from germline, CDR1 is LGHNA and CDR2 is YSLEER. Trimming cost V 6 bases and J 1 base, with 22 bases left between them. This CDR3 contains 17 residues. DNA for the CDR3: TGCGCCAGCAGTCGAGTGGCGGGGAGACTAGGGTCCTACGAGCAGTACTTC. Translating it yields CASSRVAGRLGSYEQYF.

With respect to this clonotype: A read error is possible here, since a much larger clone lies one base away. The chain has TRBV29-1 and TRBJ2-6; D possibly corresponds to TRBD1 (5 bases). V lost 6 bases, J lost 6 bases, and 12 bases lay in between. The germline V gene has CDR1 SQVTM and CDR2 ANQGSEA. CDR3 length: 13 amino acids. The CDR3 sequence: CSVQGVVANVLTF. CDR3 coding DNA: TGCAGCGTGCAAGGGGTTGTGGCCAACGTCCTGACTTTC.

This clonotype was seen many times. The chain carries TRBV7-2 and TRBJ2-3; D is possibly TRBD2 (7 bases). CDR1 and CDR2 from the germline V gene are SGHTA and FQGNSA. Trimming left V 5 bases short and J 7 bases short, with 16 bases between. This CDR3 contains 14 residues. The CDR3 DNA is TGTGCCAGCAGCCGGGGGGCCCTATCAAATACGCAGTATTTT. This codes for CASSRGALSNTQYF. The variable domain in full, with the rest retrieved from reference TRBV7-2 and TRBJ2-3, is GAGVSQSPSNKVTEKGKDVELRCDPISGHTALYWYRQSLGQGLEFLIYFQGNSAPDKSGLPSDRFSAERTGGSVSTLTIQRTQQEDSAVYLCASSRGALSNTQYFGPGTRLTVL.

The genes are TRBV6-2 or TRBV6-3 and TRBJ2-6; 9 bases line up with TRBD1. After removal of 6 bases from V and 0 bases from J, the junction contained 6 bases not matched to a gene. The CDR3 is 17 amino acids. Per germline, CDR1 MNHEY and CDR2 SVGEGT. CDR3 in amino acids: CASSSGTGFSGANVLTF. The CDR3 nucleotides are TGTGCCAGCAGCTCCGGGACAGGGTTCTCTGGGGCCAACGTCCTGACTTTC.

This clonotype appeared many times. J is TRBJ1-5 and V is TRBV7-2; no reliable D call. Germline V gene lookup returns CDR1 SGHTA and CDR2 FQGNSA. The CDR3 totals 15 residues. With 5 bases removed from V and 5 bases from J, the gap between germline ends came to 16 bases. The CDR3 reads CASSPGLRGHQPQHF. CDR3 nucleotides: TGTGCCAGCAGCCCAGGACTACGAGGTCATCAGCCCCAGCATTTT.

This clonotype has ten or more counts. The chain is built from TRBV27 and TRBJ1-5; tentative D call: TRBD1 (5 bases). Germline lookup yields CDR1 MNHEY and CDR2 SMNVEV (reference sequence). Trimming removed 2 bases from V and 0 bases from J, with 14 bases in between. The CDR3 has 17 residues. CDR3 sequence (DNA): TGTGCCAGCAGTTTAACCGGGGGGGTGGATAGCAATCAGCCCCAGCATTTT. Its protein is CASSLTGGVDSNQPQHF.

This clonotype was detected many times. The chain couples TRBV24-1 to TRBJ2-3, with D perhaps TRBD1 (5 bases). This CDR3 region has 12 residues. Germline loops: CDR1 KGHDR, CDR2 SFDVKD. V shed 5 bases and J shed 5 bases, with 7 bases lying between them. The chain's CDR3 is CATSADIDTQYF. The CDR3 bases are TGTGCCACCAGTGCGGACATAGATACGCAGTATTTT.